This passage covers 28 T cell receptor beta chains from one sample sequenced in a study of cytomegalovirus exposure and HLA in healthy donors. 13 Jbeta primers and 60 Vbeta primers were used for the PCR. TCRdb's table, derived via immunoSEQ multiplex PCR, lists solely in-frame clones and lacks some. The sample records roughly 200,000 clones, 79% being singletons. The sequenced sample was PBMCs. The receptor source for this set is a middle-aged woman in good health and CMV-seronegative.

The chain recombines TRBV27 with TRBJ2-7; D possibly corresponds to TRBD2 (5 bases). Germline-derived CDR1 and CDR2 are MNHEY and SMNVEV (reference sequence). Trimming shortened V by 8 bases and J by 2 bases, and 19 bases separated the two germline ends. The CDR3 spans 15 residues. The DNA of the CDR3 is TGTGCCAGCGGACTGGGTGGCAGGTCCACCTACGAGCAGTACTTC. Translating gives CASGLGGRSTYEQYF.

This chain joins TRBV7-2 and TRBJ2-2; 9 nucleotides agree with TRBD2. V lost 5 bases to trimming and J lost 3 bases; unmatched junction nucleotides: 13. The CDR3 is 18 residues long. The V gene's germline CDR1 is SGHTA and CDR2 FQGNSA. CDR3 nucleotides: TGTGCCAGCAGCCTGAGAGGCGGGGGGGCGGGATACACCGGGGAGCTGTTTTTT. The encoded protein is CASSLRGGGAGYTGELFF.

This clone was detected once. The CDR3 nucleotides are TGTGCCAGCCGGGGAAGTGAGCAGTACTTC. It is translated as CASRGSEQYF. V is TRBV6-1 and J is TRBJ2-7; possibly TRBD2 for D (5 bases). Between the trimmed V and J ends, which lost 8 bases and 7 bases, there was a span of 9 bases. Germline V gene data show CDR1 as MNHNS and CDR2 as SASEGT. CDR3 length: 10 residues.

The J gene is TRBJ2-7, the V gene TRBV9, with no clear D. V was cut by 0 bases and J by 2 bases, with 9 bases left in between. CDR3 length: 14 amino acids. From germline, CDR1 is SGDLS and CDR2 YYNGEE. CDR3 in DNA: TGTGCCAGCAGCGTAGCTAACGTCGCCTACGAGCAGTACTTC. It specifies CASSVANVAYEQYF.

This clone was detected a few times. This sequence joins TRBV10-1 and TRBJ1-5; D possibly corresponds to TRBD1 (6 bases). Germline V gene lookup returns CDR1 WNHNN and CDR2 SYGVQD (reference sequence). CDR3 length: 13 residues. Trimming took off 0 bases at V and 7 bases at J, with 7 bases between the two ends. The CDR3 DNA follows: TGCGCCAGCAGTGAGTCGACAGGACAGCCCCAGCATTTT. Its translation is CASSESTGQPQHF.

This chain links TRBV7-2 with TRBJ1-3; D perhaps matches TRBD1 (5 bases). CDR1 is SGHTA, CDR2 FQGNSA, per germline. The CDR3 sequence is 16 residues long. Trimming left V 4 bases short and J 4 bases short, with 17 bases between. The CDR3 loop is CASSSGAGRIGNTIYF. The CDR3 region has the DNA TGTGCCAGCAGCTCCGGGGCAGGGAGGATCGGAAACACCATATATTTT. The complete variable domain, with remaining parts taken from reference TRBV7-2 and TRBJ1-3, reads GAGVSQSPSNKVTEKGKDVELRCDPISGHTALYWYRQSLGQGLEFLIYFQGNSAPDKSGLPSDRFSAERTGGSVSTLTIQRTQQEDSAVYLCASSSGAGRIGNTIYFGEGSWLTVV.

This clone turned up a few times. This sequence joins TRBV5-6 and TRBJ1-1; the D gene is possibly TRBD1 (6 bases). V was trimmed by 4 bases and J by 1 base, leaving 11 bases between them. Germline CDR1 is SGHDT and CDR2 is YYEEEE. The CDR3 runs 14 residues. CDR3 coding DNA: TGTGCCAGCAGCCCCGGGACACCGAACACTGAAGCTTTCTTT. This translates into CASSPGTPNTEAFF.

The V gene is TRBV5-8, the J gene TRBJ2-2; D unclear. V gave up 2 bases and J gave up 8 bases, with 7 bases separating them. In germline, CDR1 is SGHTS, CDR2 YDEGEE. This CDR3 region has 12 residues. CDR3 region: CASSLRGGELFF. Here the CDR3 DNA reads TGTGCCAGCAGCTTAAGAGGAGGGGAGCTGTTTTTT. The whole variable domain, filled in from reference TRBV5-8 and TRBJ2-2, reads EAGVTQSPTHLIKTRGQQATLRCSPISGHTSVYWYQQALGLGLQFLLWYDEGEERNRGNFPPRFSGRQFPNYSSELNVNALELEDSALYLCASSLRGGELFFGEGSRLTVL.

This clone was seen a few times. The same CDR3 can be traced to other DNA sequences in this sample. The CDR3 loop is CASSSPSEFEQYF. DNA for the CDR3: TGTGCCAGCAGTTCCCCCTCCGAGTTCGAGCAGTACTTC. The chain links TRBV28 to TRBJ2-7; D remains unclear. V was cut by 4 bases and J by 6 bases, with 13 bases left in between. CDR1 MDHEN and CDR2 SYDVKM come from the germline V gene. The CDR3 sequence is 13 residues long.

This clone occurred a few times. This rearrangement joins TRBV5-1 to TRBJ1-6; no reliable D call. Germline V lookup: CDR1 SGHRS, CDR2 YFSETQ. Trimming removed 2 bases at V and 12 bases at J, with 9 bases between. The CDR3 sequence is 12 residues long. CDR3 DNA: TGCGCCAGCAGCTTTCGGGGAGAACCCCTCCACTTT. It translates to CASSFRGEPLHF. The whole variable domain, filled in from reference TRBV5-1 and TRBJ1-6, reads KAGVTQTPRYLIKTRGQQVTLSCSPISGHRSVSWYQQTPGQGLQFLFEYFSETQRNKGNFPGRFSGRQFSNSRSEMNVSTLELGDSALYLCASSFRGEPLHFGNGTRLTVT.

The sample holds a few counts of this clone. The V call is TRBV10-3, the J call TRBJ2-7, with 12 bases lining up with TRBD2. CDR3 length: 16 residues. CDR1 and CDR2 from the germline V gene are ENHRY and SYGVKD. Trimming removed 6 bases from V and 1 base from J; junction bases left unmatched: 7. CDR3 nucleotides: TGTGCCATCAGCCGACTAGCGGGGGAATTGTCCTACGAGCAGTACTTC. Its translation is CAISRLAGELSYEQYF.

CDR3 in DNA: TGTGCCAGCAGCTTAGAGGGCAGCTACGAGCAGTACTTC. As protein: CASSLEGSYEQYF. The rearrangement links TRBV11-2 to TRBJ2-7; D unresolved. CDR1 SGHAT and CDR2 FQNNGV come from the germline V gene. This CDR3 region has 13 residues. V was pared by 0 bases and J by 3 bases, with 6 bases between. The whole variable domain, filled in from reference TRBV11-2 and TRBJ2-7, reads EAGVAQSPRYKIIEKRQSVAFWCNPISGHATLYWYQQILGQGPKLLIQFQNNGVVDDSQLPKDRFSAERLKGVDSTLKIQPAKLEDSAVYLCASSLEGSYEQYFGPGTRLTVT.

This chain connects TRBV7-2 to TRBJ1-4; no reliable D call. The CDR3 contains 14 residues. The V and J ends lost 3 bases and 7 bases respectively, with 12 bases between them. CDR1 and CDR2 (germline): SGHTA, FQGNSA. The CDR3 loop is CASSFGLRGEKLFF. CDR3 sequence (DNA): TGTGCCAGCAGCTTTGGCCTACGGGGTGAAAAACTGTTTTTT.

This clone was detected only a few times. This chain links TRBV27 with TRBJ2-7; D unclear. This CDR3 has 12 amino acids. The germline V gene has CDR1 MNHEY and CDR2 SMNVEV (reference sequence). Trimming pared 3 bases from V and 3 bases from J, leaving 6 bases between. CDR3 loop: CASSFPYYEQYF. CDR3 sequence (DNA): TGTGCCAGCAGTTTCCCTTACTACGAGCAGTACTTC.

Comments on this clone: Because it lacks the conserved phenylalanine or tryptophan at the end, this CDR3 is likely a read error. J is TRBJ2-7 and V is TRBV28, with 10 bases identical to TRBD2. Germline V gives CDR1 MDHEN, CDR2 SYDVKM. The CDR3 runs to 14 residues. Trimming removed 7 bases from V and 4 bases from J; junction bases left unmatched: 7. The CDR3 spells CASTNGAGGYEQYL. Here the CDR3 DNA reads TGTGCCAGCACCAACGGAGCGGGAGGGTACGAGCAGTACCTC.

This rearrangement joins TRBV27 to TRBJ1-4, with D tentatively TRBD1 (5 bases). From germline, CDR1 is MNHEY and CDR2 SMNVEV (reference sequence). Trimming took off 10 bases at V and 0 bases at J, with 24 bases between the two ends. The length of the CDR3 is 18 residues. The CDR3 reads CATADGSVGGATNEKLFF. The CDR3 bases are TGTGCCACCGCAGACGGTTCAGTCGGAGGGGCAACTAATGAAAAACTGTTTTTT.

This chain links TRBV19 with TRBJ1-1, with TRBD1 identical over 8 bases. After removal of 4 bases from V and 0 bases from J, the junction contained 4 bases not matched to a gene. Germline V gives CDR1 LNHDA, CDR2 SQIVND (reference sequence). This CDR3 contains 15 residues. CDR3 protein: CASSTRQGLNTEAFF. The CDR3 coding sequence is TGTGCCAGTAGTACGAGACAGGGGTTGAACACTGAAGCTTTCTTT.

The rearrangement joins TRBV27 to TRBJ1-5; the D gene is possibly TRBD1 (6 bases). Germline V gene data show CDR1 as MNHEY and CDR2 as SMNVEV (reference sequence). V dropped 8 bases and J dropped 4 bases, with 18 bases sitting between them. The CDR3 has 15 residues. CDR3 region: CASGAAGVQNQPQHF. In nucleotides, the CDR3 is TGTGCCAGCGGTGCGGCAGGGGTCCAAAATCAGCCCCAGCATTTT.

The V call is TRBV11-3, the J call TRBJ2-1, with 13 bases fitting TRBD2. The CDR3 covers 17 residues. Losses at the gene ends were 5 bases for V and 8 bases for J; bases not matched to a gene: 12. The germline V gene encodes CDR1 SGHNT and CDR2 YENEEA. The CDR3 DNA follows: TGTGCCAGCAGCAATTGGCGGACTAGCGGGAGCATCGATGAGCAGTTCTTC. Translated, it gives CASSNWRTSGSIDEQFF.

The CDR3 here is CASSLGGPNEQYF. The CDR3 DNA follows: TGCGCCAGCAGCTTGGGGGGCCCCAACGAGCAGTACTTC. The chain couples TRBV5-1 to TRBJ2-7, with D maybe TRBD1 (5 bases). This CDR3 region has 13 residues. Germline-derived CDR1 and CDR2 are SGHRS and YFSETQ. V lost 0 bases and J 5 bases, leaving 9 bases between the germline ends. The variable domain in full, completed from reference TRBV5-1 and TRBJ2-7, reads KAGVTQTPRYLIKTRGQQVTLSCSPISGHRSVSWYQQTPGQGLQFLFEYFSETQRNKGNFPGRFSGRQFSNSRSEMNVSTLELGDSALYLCASSLGGPNEQYFGPGTRLTVT.

The V call is TRBV9, the J call TRBJ2-7, with D possibly matching TRBD2 (6 bases). Trimming pared 7 bases from V and 0 bases from J, leaving 14 bases between. From germline, CDR1 is SGDLS and CDR2 YYNGEE. The CDR3 totals 14 residues. CDR3 nucleotide sequence: TGTGCCAGCGCCCCCGGAGCGGGCTCCTACGAGCAGTACTTC. Protein sequence: CASAPGAGSYEQYF.

The rearrangement uses TRBV30 and TRBJ1-2; D gene uncertain. The length of the CDR3 is 14 residues. Germline CDR1 reads GTSNPN; CDR2 reads SVGIG (reference sequence). V was trimmed by 0 bases and J by 4 bases, leaving 12 bases between them. In nucleotides, the CDR3 is TGTGCCTGGAGTGTTCCCGAGGCGCGCTATGGCTACACCTTC. Amino acid sequence: CAWSVPEARYGYTF.

The chain joins TRBV9 to TRBJ1-6; maybe TRBD1 (5 bases). CDR3 length: 16 residues. Germline loops: CDR1 SGDLS, CDR2 YYNGEE. V lost 2 bases and J 0 bases, leaving 9 bases between the germline ends. The CDR3 loop is CASSVDSSSYNSPLHF. The DNA for the CDR3 is TGTGCCAGCAGCGTCGACAGCAGCTCCTATAATTCACCCCTCCACTTT.

This sequence joins TRBV9 and TRBJ2-3, with TRBD2 matching 8 bases. Per germline, CDR1 SGDLS and CDR2 YYNGEE. This CDR3 comprises 16 residues. Trimming at V came to 4 bases and at J to 2 bases, leaving 9 bases not matched to a gene. This CDR3 is CASSTGPGGPTDTQYF. Written as DNA, the CDR3 is TGTGCCAGCAGCACCGGTCCGGGAGGGCCCACAGATACGCAGTATTTT.

This clone was detected only once. This chain connects TRBV5-4 to TRBJ2-4, with a tentative D call TRBD1 (5 bases). CDR1 is SGHNT and CDR2 is YYREEE in the germline V gene (reference sequence). With 4 bases removed from V and 6 bases from J, the gap between germline ends came to 14 bases. The CDR3 contains 14 residues. As DNA, the CDR3 is TGTGCCAGCAGCGGAATCGACAGTTCAAACATTCAGTACTTC. This sequence encodes CASSGIDSSNIQYF.

The CDR3: CAWSVQGTGVDEQYF. The CDR3 DNA follows: TGTGCCTGGAGTGTGCAAGGGACAGGGGTCGACGAGCAGTACTTC. The chain has TRBV30 and TRBJ2-7; TRBD1 aligns across 10 bases. Losses at the gene ends were 0 bases for V and 5 bases for J; bases not matched to a gene: 7. Germline V gene lookup returns CDR1 GTSNPN and CDR2 SVGIG (reference sequence). This CDR3 spans 15 amino acids. The full variable domain, rest sourced from reference TRBV30 and TRBJ2-7, is SQTIHQWPATLVQPVGSPLSLECTVEGTSNPNLYWYRQAAGRGLQLLFYSVGIGQISSEVPQNLSASRPQDRQFILSSKKLLLSDSGFYLCAWSVQGTGVDEQYFGPGTRLTVT.

This sequence joins TRBV25-1 and TRBJ2-1, with TRBD2 identical over 10 bases. J gave up 5 bases and V 4 bases, and 2 bases lay outside the gene matches. The CDR3 has 14 amino acids. The germline CDR1 and CDR2 sequences are MGHDK and SYGVNS. The CDR3 here is CASSVAGGHNEQFF. The CDR3 nucleotides are TGTGCCAGCAGTGTAGCGGGAGGTCACAATGAGCAGTTCTTC. Drawing the rest from reference TRBV25-1 and TRBJ2-1, the complete variable domain is EADIYQTPRYLVIGTGKKITLECSQTMGHDKMYWYQQDPGMELHLIHYSYGVNSTEKGDLSSESTVSRIRTEHFPLTLESARPSHTSQYLCASSVAGGHNEQFFGPGTRLTVL.

CDR3 nucleotide sequence: TGTGCCAGCAGCCCTTCACAGGGACCAATCACCTTC. It specifies CASSPSQGPITF. The chain couples TRBV14 to TRBJ1-2, with D tentatively TRBD1 (6 bases). CDR1 is SGHDN and CDR2 is FVKESK in the germline V gene. Between the trimmed V and J ends, which lost 4 bases and 13 bases, there was a span of 16 bases. CDR3 size: 12 residues.